The rows below give T cell receptor beta chains drawn from one sample of a study of blood T cell repertoires in COVID-19. Method: immunoSEQ multiplex PCR; TCRdb's copy keeps in-frame clones and lacks some. The sample gives approximately 200,000 clones, 70% to 90% of which show up once; 3.5% to 4.5% is in the top ten. Sequenced sample: peripheral blood. The receptors were sampled from a woman in her thirties with acute or convalescent COVID-19. CDR3s include the opening cysteine and the closing phenylalanine or tryptophan. The D gene is left open where the match is weak. Part of the rows lack a size; the others show once, few, many or a class for expanded clones.

d_call j_call clone_size v_call cdr3_nt cdr3_aa
NA TRBJ1-2 NA TRBV2 TGTGCCAGCAGTGCTAGAGGATATGGCTACACCTTC CASSARGYGYTF
TRBD2 TRBJ2-1 NA TRBV6-6 TGTGCCAGCTCCCGGACTAGCAACACCTACAATGAGCAGTTCTTC CASSRTSNTYNEQFF
NA TRBJ2-1 NA TRBV5-1 TGCGCCAGCAGCTTGGCCCTTGGGGCCCCCGACGGCAATGAGCAGTTCTTC CASSLALGAPDGNEQFF
NA TRBJ1-4 once TRBV27 TGTGCCAGCAGTTTAACAGGGCCGACTAATGAAAAACTGTTTTTT CASSLTGPTNEKLFF
NA TRBJ1-5 NA TRBV11-2 TGTGCCACCCGGGGGGCGGGTCATTTT CATRGAGHF
NA TRBJ1-2 NA TRBV28 TGTGCCAGCAGTTCCCGGGGGTATGGCTACACCTTC CASSSRGYGYTF
NA TRBJ1-5 few TRBV2 TGTGCCAGTCGCGGCAGTGGGTTTTATAGCAATCAGCCCCAGCATTTT CASRGSGFYSNQPQHF
NA TRBJ1-1 NA TRBV14 TGTGCCAGCAGCCCAACCGACAGGAACACTGAAGCTTTCTTT CASSPTDRNTEAFF
NA TRBJ1-2 NA TRBV6-1 TGTGCCAGCAGCGATGTCGAGGGGGGGTTCTACACCTTC CASSDVEGGFYTF
NA TRBJ2-2 NA TRBV28 TGTGCCAGCAGTTTTTCCGGAGAGAGAAACACCGGGGAGCTGTTTTTT CASSFSGERNTGELFF
NA TRBJ2-7 NA TRBV5-1 TGCGCCAGCAGCCTCGGGACATACTACGAGCAGTACTTC CASSLGTYYEQYF
NA TRBJ1-2 NA TRBV28 TGTGCCAGCAGTTCCGGGGGGAACGACTATGGCTACACCTTC CASSSGGNDYGYTF
TRBD1 TRBJ1-4 NA TRBV11-2 TGTGCCAGCAGCACCCGGACAGGGTGGAACGAAAAACTGTTTTTT CASSTRTGWNEKLFF
NA TRBJ1-6 NA TRBV7-5 NA CARSLFGTGNYSPLHF
NA TRBJ1-1 NA TRBV6-1 TGTGCCAGCAGTGACAATAAGCCTGAAGCTTTCTTT CASSDNKPEAFF
NA TRBJ2-3 NA TRBV3-1/TRBV3-2 TGTGCCAGCAGCCAGCCGATCGGGGGACTCACAGATACGCAGTATTTT CASSQPIGGLTDTQYF
NA TRBJ2-3 once TRBV18 TGTGCCAGCTCACCCGGGGTTAGGACAGATACGCAGTATTTT CASSPGVRTDTQYF
NA TRBJ2-3 NA TRBV6-5 TGTGCCAGCGGAAGACTTCTGCTCACAGATACGCAGTATTTT CASGRLLLTDTQYF
NA TRBJ2-1 NA TRBV7-9 TGTGCCAGCAGCTTAGCGGTTAGCTCCTACAATGAGCAGTTCTTC CASSLAVSSYNEQFF
NA TRBJ2-7 NA TRBV12-2 TGTGCAACTTTATGTCAGGTGCCCTCCTACGAGCAGTACTTC CATLCQVPSYEQYF
NA TRBJ1-2 NA TRBV24-1 TGTGCCACCAGTAGGAACACAGACTATGGCTACACCTTC CATSRNTDYGYTF
NA TRBJ1-6 NA TRBV11-3 TGTGCCAGCAGCTTAGGAGGGAATTCACCCCTCCACTTT CASSLGGNSPLHF
NA TRBJ2-7 NA TRBV4-1 TGCGCCAGCAGCCAACCGGGAACCTACGAGCAGTACTTC CASSQPGTYEQYF
NA TRBJ2-2 NA TRBV5-1 TGCGCCAGCAGCCAGGGATCGAACACCGGGGAGCTGTTTTTT CASSQGSNTGELFF
TRBD1 TRBJ2-3 few TRBV5-8 TGTGCCAGCAGCGGGTCAGGGGGCGCAGATACGCAGTATTTT CASSGSGGADTQYF
NA TRBJ2-1 NA TRBV7-2 TGTGCCAGCAGCCGCAGGGACTACAATGAGCAGTTCTTC CASSRRDYNEQFF
TRBD1 TRBJ2-2 NA TRBV7-2 TGTGCCAGCAGCGGCCGGGACAGCAACACCGGGGAGCTGTTTTTT CASSGRDSNTGELFF
NA TRBJ2-2 NA TRBV5-1 TGCGCCAGCTCCGACGACTTCACCGGGGAGCTGTTTTTT CASSDDFTGELFF
NA TRBJ2-7 NA TRBV28 TGTGCCAGCACCCTTAGGCGTCAGGCCCACTACGAGCAGTACTTC CASTLRRQAHYEQYF
NA TRBJ1-4 NA TRBV30 TGTGCCTGGAGCAACTATGCAACTAATGAAAAACTGTTTTTT CAWSNYATNEKLFF
NA TRBJ1-1 NA TRBV7-9 TGTGCCAGCAGCTTAGCGGGAGGGGATGAAGCTTTCTTT CASSLAGGDEAFF
TRBD2 TRBJ2-3 NA TRBV5-1 TGCGCCAGCAGCTTTAGCGGGAGGGCCGCAGATACGCAGTATTTT CASSFSGRAADTQYF
NA TRBJ2-2 once TRBV19 TGTGCCAGTAGTGTCAGGACAGCGTCCGGGGAGCTGTTTTTT CASSVRTASGELFF
NA TRBJ2-5 NA TRBV6-6 TGTGCCAGCGGAACGGGATCTATAGCAGAGACCCAGTACTTC CASGTGSIAETQYF
NA TRBJ1-1 NA TRBV14 TGTGCCAGCAGCCAGGGCGGGATTAACACTGAAGCTTTCTTT CASSQGGINTEAFF
NA TRBJ2-5 NA TRBV24-1 TGTGCCACCAGTGCAGGGGCCGAGACCCAGTACTTC CATSAGAETQYF
NA TRBJ1-1 NA TRBV6-1 TGTGCCAGCAGTGAAAGCCTAGGACAGATAGAAGCTTTCTTT CASSESLGQIEAFF
TRBD2 TRBJ2-5 NA TRBV7-2 TGTGCCAGCAGCTTAGGCGGGAGTCTAGAGACCCAGTACTTC CASSLGGSLETQYF
NA TRBJ1-5 NA TRBV6-6 TGTGCCAGCAGTTACTCGAGCGTGGGAGGTGAGCAGCCCCAGCATTTT CASSYSSVGGEQPQHF
NA TRBJ2-7 NA TRBV28 TGTGCCAGCAAAGACTACCGGACTGGTCTAAGGGAGCAGTACTTC CASKDYRTGLREQYF
NA TRBJ1-5 NA TRBV27 TGTGCCAGCAGTTTATGGGGCTGGCGGAATCAGCCCCAGCATTTT CASSLWGWRNQPQHF
NA TRBJ2-7 NA TRBV5-1 TGCGCCAGCAGCCCAATCCCGGACGGGGGTTACGAGCAGTACTTC CASSPIPDGGYEQYF
TRBD2 TRBJ2-1 NA TRBV11-2 TGTGCCAGCAGCTTAGATCTATGGACTAGCGGGAAGGGGCAAGAGCAGTTCTTC CASSLDLWTSGKGQEQFF
TRBD2 TRBJ2-7 NA TRBV9 TGTGCCAGCAGCGTAGAGGGGACTAGCAGCGAGCAGTACTTC CASSVEGTSSEQYF
TRBD1 TRBJ1-6 NA TRBV2 TGTGCCAGCAGTGAAGCAGCAGGGGGTCGTTCACCCCTCCACTTT CASSEAAGGRSPLHF
NA TRBJ2-7 NA TRBV11-3 TGTGCCAGCAGCTTAGTACCAGGCCACTACGAGCAGTACTTC CASSLVPGHYEQYF
TRBD2 TRBJ2-3 NA TRBV27 TGTGCCAGCAGTTTCCATCCCAGCGGGAGAGATACGCAGTATTTT CASSFHPSGRDTQYF
NA TRBJ2-4 NA TRBV6-2/TRBV6-3 TGTGCCAGCAGGCCTACAGGGTCAAACATTCAGTACTTC CASRPTGSNIQYF
TRBD2 TRBJ2-3 once TRBV2 TGTGCCAGCAATTGGTGGGCGGGAGCGACAGATACGCAGTATTTT CASNWWAGATDTQYF
TRBD2 TRBJ2-1 NA TRBV19 TGTGCCAGTAGTTCACCCGGGACTAGTAAAAATGAGCAGTTCTTC CASSSPGTSKNEQFF
NA TRBJ2-3 NA TRBV5-4 TGTGCCAGCGCGGTCGACGGGAGCACAGATACGCAGTATTTT CASAVDGSTDTQYF
TRBD2 TRBJ2-1 NA TRBV16 TGTGCCAGCAGCCTTAGCGGGAGAACCGGAAGAGAGCAGTTCTTC CASSLSGRTGREQFF
TRBD1 TRBJ2-1 NA TRBV7-8 TGTGCCAGCAGACAGGACAGGGCATCCTACAATGAGCAGTTCTTC CASRQDRASYNEQFF